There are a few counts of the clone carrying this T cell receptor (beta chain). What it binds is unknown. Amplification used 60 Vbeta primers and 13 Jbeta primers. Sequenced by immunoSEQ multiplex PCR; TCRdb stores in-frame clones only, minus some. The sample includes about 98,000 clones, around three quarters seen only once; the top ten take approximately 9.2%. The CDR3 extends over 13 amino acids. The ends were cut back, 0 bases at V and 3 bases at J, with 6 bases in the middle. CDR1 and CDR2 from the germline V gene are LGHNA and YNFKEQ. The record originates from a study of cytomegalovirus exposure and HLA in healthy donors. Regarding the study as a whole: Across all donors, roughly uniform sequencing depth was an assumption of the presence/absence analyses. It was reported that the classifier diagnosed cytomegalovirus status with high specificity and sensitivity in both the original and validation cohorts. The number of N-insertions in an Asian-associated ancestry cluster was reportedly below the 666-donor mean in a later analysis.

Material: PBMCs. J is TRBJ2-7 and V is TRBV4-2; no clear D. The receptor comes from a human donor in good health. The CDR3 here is CASSQESGYEQYF. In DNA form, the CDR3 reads TGTGCCAGCAGCCAAGAGTCGGGCTACGAGCAGTACTTC.